Within the sample, the clone carrying this TCR beta chain is medium-sized. Its antigen is currently unknown. Amplification of ligated cDNA took four PCR rounds with SP2 and nested alpha and beta constant primers. Blood and skin TCR RNA was reverse transcribed with alpha and beta constant primers. TCRdb redid the calling of the UMI-ligation and nested PCR reads with MiXCR, one entry per CDR3 protein. Here the sample spans some 14,000 distinct CDR3 sequences, around 5.5% being singletons. The data originate from a study of naive and memory T cell subsets. General study findings and limits: TCR transcript changes with activation or differentiation may affect this RNA method.

Specified treatment: skin biopsy from PPD injection site in Mantoux-positive individual. An oligonucleotide containing a UMI was ligated to the 3' end of TCR cDNA. Skin biopsies came from PPD injection sites in Mantoux-positive individuals. CDR1 and CDR2 (germline): DFQATT, SNEGSKA (reference sequence). The CDR3 has 13 amino acids. The V gene lost 5 bases and the J gene lost 5 bases, with 10 bases spanning the gap. V gene TRBV20-1 combines with J gene TRBJ1-6, with a tentative D call TRBD1 (6 bases). This sample comprised skin, obtained from a tuberculin skin test site. This clonotype originated in an adult in good health. CDR3 sequence: CSASDRNNSPLHF. The CDR3 coding sequence is TGCAGTGCTTCGGACAGAAATAATTCACCCCTCCACTTT.